What follows describes a single T cell receptor beta chain. Assay: immunoSEQ multiplex PCR; the TCRdb copy retains only in-frame clones and omits some. The table shows about 30,000 clones, with about 86% occurring only once. Trimming removed 7 bases at V and 3 bases at J, with 15 bases between. The CDR3 consists of 14 residues. The germline V gene has CDR1 MDHEN and CDR2 SYDVKM. The data belong to a study of PD-1 blockade in classical Hodgkin lymphoma. Study background: Administration of nivolumab to patients was at 3 mg/kg intravenously every 2 weeks.

Time point in this sample: cycle 4 day 1 (C4D1), after less than 7 weeks of nivolumab. Exposure to brentuximab vedotin varied, and each patient had relapsed following autologous stem cell transplantation. Thawed PBMCs yielded CD4+ T cells through magnetic negative selection. The clonotype comes from a human donor with classical Hodgkin lymphoma. The material sequenced was CD4+ T cells from blood, taken before the fourth cycle of nivolumab. The chain uses TRBV28 and TRBJ1-2; D is unresolved. The CDR3 DNA sequence: TGTGCCAGCACCCTCGACCCACCACACTATGGCTACACCTTC. This sequence encodes CASTLDPPHYGYTF.